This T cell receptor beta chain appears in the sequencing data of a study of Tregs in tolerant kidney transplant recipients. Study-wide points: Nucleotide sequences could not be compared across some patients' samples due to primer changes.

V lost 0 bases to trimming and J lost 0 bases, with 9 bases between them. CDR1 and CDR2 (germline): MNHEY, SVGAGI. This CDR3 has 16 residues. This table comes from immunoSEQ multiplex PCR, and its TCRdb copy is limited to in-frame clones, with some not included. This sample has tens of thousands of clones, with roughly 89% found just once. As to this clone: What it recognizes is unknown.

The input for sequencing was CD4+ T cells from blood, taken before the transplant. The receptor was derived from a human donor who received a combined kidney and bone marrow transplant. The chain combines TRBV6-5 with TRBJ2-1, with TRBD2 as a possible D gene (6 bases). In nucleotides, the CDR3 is TGTGCCAGCAGTTACTCGGGGGACTTCTCCTACAATGAGCAGTTCTTC. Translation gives CASSYSGDFSYNEQFF.